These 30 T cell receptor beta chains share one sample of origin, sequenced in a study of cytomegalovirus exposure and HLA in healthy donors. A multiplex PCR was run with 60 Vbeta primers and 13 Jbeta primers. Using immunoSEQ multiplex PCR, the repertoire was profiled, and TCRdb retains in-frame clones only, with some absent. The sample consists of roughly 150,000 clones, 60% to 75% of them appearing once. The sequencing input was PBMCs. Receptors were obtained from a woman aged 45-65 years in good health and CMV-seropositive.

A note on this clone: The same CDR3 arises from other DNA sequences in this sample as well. The CDR3, as DNA: TGCGCCAGCAGCTTGGCCCCCTTGGAGACCCAGTACTTC. The encoded protein is CASSLAPLETQYF. The rearrangement joins TRBV5-1 to TRBJ2-5; D is ambiguous. CDR1 is SGHRS and CDR2 is YFSETQ in the germline V gene. V shed 0 bases and J shed 5 bases, with 8 bases lying between them. The CDR3 is 13 amino acids. Supplemented by reference TRBV5-1 and TRBJ2-5, the full variable domain reads KAGVTQTPRYLIKTRGQQVTLSCSPISGHRSVSWYQQTPGQGLQFLFEYFSETQRNKGNFPGRFSGRQFSNSRSEMNVSTLELGDSALYLCASSLAPLETQYFGPGTRLLVL.

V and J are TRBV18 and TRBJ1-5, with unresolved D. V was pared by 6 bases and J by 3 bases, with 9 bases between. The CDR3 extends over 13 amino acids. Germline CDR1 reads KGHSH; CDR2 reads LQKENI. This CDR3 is CASSRDPNQPQHF. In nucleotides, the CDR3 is TGTGCCAGCTCGAGGGATCCCAATCAGCCCCAGCATTTT.

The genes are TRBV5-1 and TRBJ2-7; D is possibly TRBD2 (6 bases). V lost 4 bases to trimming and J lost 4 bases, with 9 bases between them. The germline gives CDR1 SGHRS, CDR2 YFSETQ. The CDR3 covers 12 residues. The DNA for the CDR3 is TGCGCCAGCAGCGAGGGAGGTTACGAGCAGTACTTC. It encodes CASSEGGYEQYF.

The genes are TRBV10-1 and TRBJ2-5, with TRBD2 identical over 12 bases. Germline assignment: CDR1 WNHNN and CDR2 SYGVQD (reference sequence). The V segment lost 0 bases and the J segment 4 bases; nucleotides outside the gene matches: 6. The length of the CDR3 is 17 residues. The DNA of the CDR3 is TGCGCCAGCAGTGAGTCGACTCTAGCGGGGGGGCGAGAGACCCAGTACTTC. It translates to CASSESTLAGGRETQYF.

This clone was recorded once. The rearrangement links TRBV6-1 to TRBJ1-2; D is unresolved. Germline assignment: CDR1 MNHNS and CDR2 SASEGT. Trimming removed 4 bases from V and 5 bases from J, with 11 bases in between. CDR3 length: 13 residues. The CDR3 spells CASSGLWEYGYTF. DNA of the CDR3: TGTGCCAGCAGTGGACTCTGGGAGTATGGCTACACCTTC.

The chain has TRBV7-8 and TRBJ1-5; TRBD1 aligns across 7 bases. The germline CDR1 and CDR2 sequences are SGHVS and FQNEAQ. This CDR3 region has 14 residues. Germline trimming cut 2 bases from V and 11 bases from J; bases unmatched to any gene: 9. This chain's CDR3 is CASSLQTGLEAQHF. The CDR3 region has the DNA TGTGCCAGCAGCTTACAGACAGGGCTGGAGGCCCAGCATTTT.

CDR3 sequence: CASSDGDGGTEAFF. DNA for the CDR3: TGCGCCAGCAGCGACGGGGACGGGGGCACTGAAGCTTTCTTT. The chain has TRBV5-1 and TRBJ1-1, with D tentatively TRBD1 (5 bases). The CDR3 loop spans 14 amino acids. With 4 bases removed from V and 4 bases from J, the gap between germline ends came to 14 bases. Germline V gene sequence: CDR1 SGHRS, CDR2 YFSETQ.

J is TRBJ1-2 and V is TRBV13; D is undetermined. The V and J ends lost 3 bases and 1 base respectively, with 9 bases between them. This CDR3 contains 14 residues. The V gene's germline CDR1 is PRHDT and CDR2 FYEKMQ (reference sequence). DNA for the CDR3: TGTGCCAGCAGCTTGATCTCGGGTAACTATGGCTACACCTTC. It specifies CASSLISGNYGYTF.

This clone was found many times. The CDR3 here is CASSYDTGYTF. For the CDR3, the DNA is TGTGCCAGCAGTTACGACACTGGCTACACCTTC. The chain links TRBV2 to TRBJ1-2, with D uncertain. Deletions cut 5 bases from V and 7 bases from J, with 8 bases between. This CDR3 has 11 residues. The V gene's germline CDR1 is SNHLY and CDR2 FYNNEI.

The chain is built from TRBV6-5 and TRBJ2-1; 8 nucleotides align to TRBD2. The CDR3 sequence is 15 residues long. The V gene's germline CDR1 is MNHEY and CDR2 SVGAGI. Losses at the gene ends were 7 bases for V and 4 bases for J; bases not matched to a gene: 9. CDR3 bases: TGTGCCAGCACCCCTGGCGGGGGGCTTTACAATGAGCAGTTCTTC. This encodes CASTPGGGLYNEQFF.

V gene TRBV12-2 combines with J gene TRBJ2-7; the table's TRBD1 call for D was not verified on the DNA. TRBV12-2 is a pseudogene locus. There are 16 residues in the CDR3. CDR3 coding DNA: TGTGCAAGTCGCTTAAAGAGTCAGGGCAGGGTCTACGAGCAGTACTTC. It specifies CASRLKSQGRVYEQYF.

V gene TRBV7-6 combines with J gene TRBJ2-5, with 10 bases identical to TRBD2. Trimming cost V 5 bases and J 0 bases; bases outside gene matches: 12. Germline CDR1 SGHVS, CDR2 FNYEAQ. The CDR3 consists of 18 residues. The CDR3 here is CASSTNPTSGEYQETQYF. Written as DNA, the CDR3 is TGTGCCAGCAGCACCAACCCAACTAGCGGGGAGTACCAAGAGACCCAGTACTTC.

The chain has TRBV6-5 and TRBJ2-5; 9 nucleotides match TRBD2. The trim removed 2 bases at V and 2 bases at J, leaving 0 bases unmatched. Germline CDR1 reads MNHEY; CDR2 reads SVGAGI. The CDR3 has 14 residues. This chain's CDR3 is CASSYLAGQETQYF. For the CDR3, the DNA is TGTGCCAGCAGTTACCTAGCGGGGCAAGAGACCCAGTACTTC.

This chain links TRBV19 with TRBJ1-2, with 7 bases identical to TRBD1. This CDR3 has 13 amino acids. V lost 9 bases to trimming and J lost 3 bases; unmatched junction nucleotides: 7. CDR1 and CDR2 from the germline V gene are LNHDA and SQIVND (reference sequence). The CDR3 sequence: CASRPGTDYGYTF. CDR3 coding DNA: TGTGCCAGCCGCCCCGGGACAGACTATGGCTACACCTTC. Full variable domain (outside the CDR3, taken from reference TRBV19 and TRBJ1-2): DGGITQSPKYLFRKEGQNVTLSCEQNLNHDAMYWYRQDPGQGLRLIYYSQIVNDFQKGDIAEGYSVSREKKESFPLTVTSAQKNPTAFYLCASRPGTDYGYTFGSGTRLTVV.

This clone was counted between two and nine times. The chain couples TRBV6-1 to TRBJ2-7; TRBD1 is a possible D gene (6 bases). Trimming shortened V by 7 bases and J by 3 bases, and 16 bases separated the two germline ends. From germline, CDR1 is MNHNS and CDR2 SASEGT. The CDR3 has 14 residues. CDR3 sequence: CASTLTQGGYEQYF. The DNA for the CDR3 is TGTGCCAGCACCCTGACACAGGGCGGCTACGAGCAGTACTTC.

The CDR3 DNA sequence: TGTGCCAGCAGTTACTCGAACAGATATAGCAATCAGCCCCAGCATTTT. Its protein is CASSYSNRYSNQPQHF. V usage is TRBV6-6 and J usage is TRBJ1-5; D is unclear. The CDR3 consists of 16 residues. The V end lost 0 bases, the J end lost 0 bases, and 9 bases lay between the germline ends. Germline CDR1 reads MNHNY; CDR2 reads SVGAGI (reference sequence).

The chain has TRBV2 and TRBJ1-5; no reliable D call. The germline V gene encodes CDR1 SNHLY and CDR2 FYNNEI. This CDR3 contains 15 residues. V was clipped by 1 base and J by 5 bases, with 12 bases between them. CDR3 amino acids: CASSEGGLGDQPQHF. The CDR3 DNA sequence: TGTGCCAGCAGTGAAGGCGGGCTCGGGGATCAGCCCCAGCATTTT.

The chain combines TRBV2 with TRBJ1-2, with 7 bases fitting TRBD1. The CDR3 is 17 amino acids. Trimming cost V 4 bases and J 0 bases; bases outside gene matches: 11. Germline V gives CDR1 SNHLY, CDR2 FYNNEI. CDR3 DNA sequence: TGTGCCAGCAGTGGACCAGGGGGAAACAAAGCTAACTATGGCTACACCTTC. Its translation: CASSGPGGNKANYGYTF.

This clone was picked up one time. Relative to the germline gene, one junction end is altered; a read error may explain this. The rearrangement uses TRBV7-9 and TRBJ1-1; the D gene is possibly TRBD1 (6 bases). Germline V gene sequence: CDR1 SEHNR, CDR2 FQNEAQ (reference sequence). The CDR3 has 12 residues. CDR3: CSSSRQATEAFF. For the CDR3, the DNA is TGTTCCAGCAGCCGACAGGCCACTGAAGCTTTCTTT.

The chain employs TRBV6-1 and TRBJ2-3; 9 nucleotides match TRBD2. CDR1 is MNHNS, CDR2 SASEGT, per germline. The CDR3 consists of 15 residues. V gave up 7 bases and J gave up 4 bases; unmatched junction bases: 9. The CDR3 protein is CASITSGLGADTQYF. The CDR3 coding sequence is TGTGCCAGCATAACTAGCGGGCTGGGGGCAGATACGCAGTATTTT.

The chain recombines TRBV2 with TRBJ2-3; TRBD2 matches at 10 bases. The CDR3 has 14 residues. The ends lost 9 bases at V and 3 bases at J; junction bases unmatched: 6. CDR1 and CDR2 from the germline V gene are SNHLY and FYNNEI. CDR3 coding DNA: TGTGCCAGTCCCGGGACTAGCGTTACAGATACGCAGTATTTT. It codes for CASPGTSVTDTQYF.

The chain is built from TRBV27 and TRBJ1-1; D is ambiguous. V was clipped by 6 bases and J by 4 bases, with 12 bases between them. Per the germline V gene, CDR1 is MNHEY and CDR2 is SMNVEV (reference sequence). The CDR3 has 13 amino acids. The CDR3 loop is CASSPGTGTEAFF. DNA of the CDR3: TGTGCCAGCAGCCCCGGTACGGGCACTGAAGCTTTCTTT.

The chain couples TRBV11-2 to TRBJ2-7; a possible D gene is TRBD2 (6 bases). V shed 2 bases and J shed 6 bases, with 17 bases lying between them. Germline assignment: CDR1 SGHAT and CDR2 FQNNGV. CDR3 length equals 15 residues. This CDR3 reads CASSLSSASPSEQYF. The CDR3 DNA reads TGTGCCAGCAGCTTATCTAGCGCCTCGCCCAGCGAGCAGTACTTC.

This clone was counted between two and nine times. The CDR3: CASLSSTEAFF. DNA for the CDR3: TGTGCCAGCTTATCTAGTACTGAAGCTTTCTTT. This chain connects TRBV6-6 to TRBJ1-1; D ambiguous. Trimming cost V 8 bases and J 5 bases, with 9 bases left between them. Germline CDR1 reads MNHNY; CDR2 reads SVGAGI (reference sequence). CDR3 length equals 11 residues.

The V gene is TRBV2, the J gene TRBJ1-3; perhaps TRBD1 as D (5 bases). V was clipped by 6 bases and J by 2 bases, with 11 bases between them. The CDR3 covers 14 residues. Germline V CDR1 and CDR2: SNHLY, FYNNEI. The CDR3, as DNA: TGTGCCAGCAGCTCGGGACTTGCTGGAAACACCATATATTTT. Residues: CASSSGLAGNTIYF.

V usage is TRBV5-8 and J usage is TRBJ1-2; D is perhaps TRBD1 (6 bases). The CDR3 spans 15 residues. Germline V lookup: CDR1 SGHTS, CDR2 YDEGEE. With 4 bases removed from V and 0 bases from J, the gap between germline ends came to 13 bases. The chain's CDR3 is CASSRWTATNYGYTF. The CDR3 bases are TGTGCCAGCAGCCGCTGGACAGCTACTAACTATGGCTACACCTTC.

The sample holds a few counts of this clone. The CDR3 DNA reads as TGTGCCAGCAGTGGACAGGAAGACACTGAAGCTTTCTTT. Amino acids: CASSGQEDTEAFF. The chain is built from TRBV2 and TRBJ1-1; D may be TRBD1 (6 bases). The CDR3 is made up of 13 amino acids. Germline CDR1 and CDR2: SNHLY and FYNNEI. V lost 4 bases to trimming and J lost 3 bases, with 9 bases between them.

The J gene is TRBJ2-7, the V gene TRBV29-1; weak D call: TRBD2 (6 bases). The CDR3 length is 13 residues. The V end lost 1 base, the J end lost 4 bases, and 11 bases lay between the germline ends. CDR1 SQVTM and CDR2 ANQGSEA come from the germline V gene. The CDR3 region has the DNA TGCAGCGTTGAAGTCCTCGCGGGGTACGAGCAGTACTTC. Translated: CSVEVLAGYEQYF.

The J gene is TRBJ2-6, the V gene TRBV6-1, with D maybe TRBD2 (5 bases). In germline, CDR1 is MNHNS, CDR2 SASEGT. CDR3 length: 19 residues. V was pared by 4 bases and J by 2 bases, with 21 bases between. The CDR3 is CASSGGRERRVTGANVLTF. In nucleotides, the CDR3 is TGTGCCAGCAGTGGGGGTCGGGAACGGAGAGTTACTGGGGCCAACGTCCTGACTTTC.

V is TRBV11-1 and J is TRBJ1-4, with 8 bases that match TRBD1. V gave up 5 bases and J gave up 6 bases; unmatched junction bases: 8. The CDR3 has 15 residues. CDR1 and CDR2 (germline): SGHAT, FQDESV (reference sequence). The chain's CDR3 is CASSRGQGEDEKLFF. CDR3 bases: TGTGCCAGCAGCCGCGGACAGGGCGAGGATGAAAAACTGTTTTTT.